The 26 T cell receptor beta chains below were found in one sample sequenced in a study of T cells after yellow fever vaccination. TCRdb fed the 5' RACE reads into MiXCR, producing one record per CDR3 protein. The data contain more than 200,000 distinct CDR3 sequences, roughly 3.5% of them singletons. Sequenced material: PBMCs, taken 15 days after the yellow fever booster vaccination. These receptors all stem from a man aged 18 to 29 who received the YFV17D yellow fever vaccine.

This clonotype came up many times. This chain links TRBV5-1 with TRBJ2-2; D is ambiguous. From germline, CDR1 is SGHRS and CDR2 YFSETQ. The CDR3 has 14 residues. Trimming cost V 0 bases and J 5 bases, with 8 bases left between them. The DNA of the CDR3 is TGCGCCAGCAGCTTGGATTCAGCTACCGGGGAGCTGTTTTTT. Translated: CASSLDSATGELFF. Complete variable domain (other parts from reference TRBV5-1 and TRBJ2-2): KAGVTQTPRYLIKTRGQQVTLSCSPISGHRSVSWYQQTPGQGLQFLFEYFSETQRNKGNFPGRFSGRQFSNSRSEMNVSTLELGDSALYLCASSLDSATGELFFGEGSRLTVL.

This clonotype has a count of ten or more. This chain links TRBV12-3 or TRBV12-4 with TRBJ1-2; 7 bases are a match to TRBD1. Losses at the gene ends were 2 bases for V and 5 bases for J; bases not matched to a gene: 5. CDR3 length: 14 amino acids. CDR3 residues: CASSLKGAGYGYTF. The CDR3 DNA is TGTGCCAGCAGTTTAAAGGGGGCGGGGTATGGCTACACCTTC.

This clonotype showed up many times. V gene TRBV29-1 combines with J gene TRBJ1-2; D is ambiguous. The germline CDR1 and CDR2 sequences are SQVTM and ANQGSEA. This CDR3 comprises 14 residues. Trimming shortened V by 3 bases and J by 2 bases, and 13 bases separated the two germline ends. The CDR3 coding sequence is TGCAGCGTTGAGGAGCCGCCGAGGAACTATGGCTACACCTTC. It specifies CSVEEPPRNYGYTF. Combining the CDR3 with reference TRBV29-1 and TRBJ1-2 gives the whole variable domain SAVISQKPSRDICQRGTSLTIQCQVDSQVTMMFWYRQQPGQSLTLIATANQGSEATYESGFVIDKFPISRPNLTFSTLTVSNMSPEDSSIYLCSVEEPPRNYGYTFGSGTRLTVV.

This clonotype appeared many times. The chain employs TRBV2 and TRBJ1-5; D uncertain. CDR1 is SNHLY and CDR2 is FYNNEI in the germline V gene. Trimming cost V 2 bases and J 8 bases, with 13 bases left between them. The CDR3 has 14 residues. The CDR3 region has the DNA TGTGCCAGCAGTGAAATATCATCGCTGGAGCCCCAGCATTTT. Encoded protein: CASSEISSLEPQHF.

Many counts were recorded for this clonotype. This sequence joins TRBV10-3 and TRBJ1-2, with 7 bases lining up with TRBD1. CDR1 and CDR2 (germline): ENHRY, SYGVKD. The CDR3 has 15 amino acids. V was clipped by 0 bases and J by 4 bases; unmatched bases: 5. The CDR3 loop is CAISESTGLVYGYTF. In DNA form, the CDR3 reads TGTGCCATCAGTGAGTCGACAGGGTTGGTCTATGGCTACACCTTC.

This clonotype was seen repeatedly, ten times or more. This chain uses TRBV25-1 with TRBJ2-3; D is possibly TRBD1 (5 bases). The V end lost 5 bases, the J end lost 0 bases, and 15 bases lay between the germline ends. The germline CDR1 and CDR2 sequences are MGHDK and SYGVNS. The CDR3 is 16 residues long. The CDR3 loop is CASSLRTTTSTDTQYF. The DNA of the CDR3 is TGTGCCAGCAGTCTAAGGACAACGACTAGCACAGATACGCAGTATTTT.

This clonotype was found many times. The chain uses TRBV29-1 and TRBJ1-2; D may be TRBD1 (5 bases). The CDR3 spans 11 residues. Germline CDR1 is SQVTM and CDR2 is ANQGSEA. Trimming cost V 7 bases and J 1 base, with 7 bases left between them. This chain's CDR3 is CSGGNNYGYTF. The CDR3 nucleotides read TGCAGCGGGGGGAATAACTATGGCTACACCTTC. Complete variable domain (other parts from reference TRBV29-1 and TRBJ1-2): SAVISQKPSRDICQRGTSLTIQCQVDSQVTMMFWYRQQPGQSLTLIATANQGSEATYESGFVIDKFPISRPNLTFSTLTVSNMSPEDSSIYLCSGGNNYGYTFGSGTRLTVV.

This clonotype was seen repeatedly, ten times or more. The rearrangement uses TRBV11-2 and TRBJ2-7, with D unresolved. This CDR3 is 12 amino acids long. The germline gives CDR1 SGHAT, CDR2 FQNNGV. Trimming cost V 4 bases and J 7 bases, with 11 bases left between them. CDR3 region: CASSSSPWEQYF. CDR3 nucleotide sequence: TGTGCCAGCAGCTCCAGTCCTTGGGAGCAGTACTTC. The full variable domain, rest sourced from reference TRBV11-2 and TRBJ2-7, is EAGVAQSPRYKIIEKRQSVAFWCNPISGHATLYWYQQILGQGPKLLIQFQNNGVVDDSQLPKDRFSAERLKGVDSTLKIQPAKLEDSAVYLCASSSSPWEQYFGPGTRLTVT.

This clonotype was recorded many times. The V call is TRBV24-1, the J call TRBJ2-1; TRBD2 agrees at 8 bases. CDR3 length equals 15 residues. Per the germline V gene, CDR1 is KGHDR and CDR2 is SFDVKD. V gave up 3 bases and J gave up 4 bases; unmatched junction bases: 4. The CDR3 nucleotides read TGTGCCACCAGTGATCGGGGCGGGGGGTACAATGAGCAGTTCTTC. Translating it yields CATSDRGGGYNEQFF.

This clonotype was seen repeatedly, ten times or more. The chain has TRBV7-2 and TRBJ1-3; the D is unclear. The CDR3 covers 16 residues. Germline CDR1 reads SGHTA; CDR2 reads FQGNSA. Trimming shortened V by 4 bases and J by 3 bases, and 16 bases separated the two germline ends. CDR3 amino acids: CASSSARGMSGNTIYF. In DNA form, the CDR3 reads TGTGCCAGCAGCTCGGCACGGGGTATGAGTGGAAACACCATATATTTT.

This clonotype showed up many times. CDR3 DNA sequence: TGTGCCAGCAGCCTGACAGGGGGCCTCTCTGGAAACACCATATATTTT. Its protein is CASSLTGGLSGNTIYF. The chain employs TRBV7-2 and TRBJ1-3; TRBD1 aligns across 10 bases. The germline gives CDR1 SGHTA, CDR2 FQGNSA. Germline trimming cut 5 bases from V and 0 bases from J; bases unmatched to any gene: 4. The CDR3 is 16 amino acids.

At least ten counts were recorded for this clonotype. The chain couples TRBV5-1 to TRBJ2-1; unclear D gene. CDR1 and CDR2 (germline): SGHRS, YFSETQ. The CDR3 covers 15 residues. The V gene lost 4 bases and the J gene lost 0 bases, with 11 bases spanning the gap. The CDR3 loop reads CASSRPLSSYNEQFF. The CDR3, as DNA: TGCGCCAGCAGCCGCCCTCTTAGCTCCTACAATGAGCAGTTCTTC.

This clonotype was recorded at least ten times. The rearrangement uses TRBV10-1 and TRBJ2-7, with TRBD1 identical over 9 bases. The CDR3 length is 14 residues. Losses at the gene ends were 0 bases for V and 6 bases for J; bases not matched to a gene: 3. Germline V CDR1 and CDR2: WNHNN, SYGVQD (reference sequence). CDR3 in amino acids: CASSESGQGGEQYF. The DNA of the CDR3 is TGCGCCAGCAGTGAGTCGGGACAGGGAGGCGAGCAGTACTTC.

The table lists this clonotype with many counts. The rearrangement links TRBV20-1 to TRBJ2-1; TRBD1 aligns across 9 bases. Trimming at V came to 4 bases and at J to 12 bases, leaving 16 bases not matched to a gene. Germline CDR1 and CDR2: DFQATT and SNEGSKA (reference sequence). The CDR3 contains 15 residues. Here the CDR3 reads CSAKRGQGNLYRQFF. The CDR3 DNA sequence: TGCAGTGCTAAGCGCGGACAGGGGAATCTGTATCGGCAGTTCTTC.

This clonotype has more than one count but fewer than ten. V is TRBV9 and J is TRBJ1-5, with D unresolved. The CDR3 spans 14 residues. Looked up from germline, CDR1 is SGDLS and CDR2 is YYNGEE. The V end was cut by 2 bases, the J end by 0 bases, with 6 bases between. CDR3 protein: CASSVGLSNQPQHF. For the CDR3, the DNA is TGTGCCAGCAGCGTCGGGCTTAGCAATCAGCCCCAGCATTTT.

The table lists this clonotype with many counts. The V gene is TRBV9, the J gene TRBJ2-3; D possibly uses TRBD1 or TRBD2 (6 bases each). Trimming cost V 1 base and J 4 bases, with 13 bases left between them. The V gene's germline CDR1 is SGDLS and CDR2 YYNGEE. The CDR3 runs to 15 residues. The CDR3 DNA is TGTGCCAGCAGCGTAAAGGGGGGTGCGCCAGATACGCAGTATTTT. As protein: CASSVKGGAPDTQYF.

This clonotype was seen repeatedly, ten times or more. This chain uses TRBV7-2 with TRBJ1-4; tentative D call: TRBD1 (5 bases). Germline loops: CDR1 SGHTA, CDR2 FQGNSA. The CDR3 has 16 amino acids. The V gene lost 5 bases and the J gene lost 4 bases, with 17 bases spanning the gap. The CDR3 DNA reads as TGTGCCAGCAGCCCAACAGACAGACCTTATAATGAAAAACTGTTTTTT. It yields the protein CASSPTDRPYNEKLFF. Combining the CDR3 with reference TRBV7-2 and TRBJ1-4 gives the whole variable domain GAGVSQSPSNKVTEKGKDVELRCDPISGHTALYWYRQSLGQGLEFLIYFQGNSAPDKSGLPSDRFSAERTGGSVSTLTIQRTQQEDSAVYLCASSPTDRPYNEKLFFGSGTQLSVL.

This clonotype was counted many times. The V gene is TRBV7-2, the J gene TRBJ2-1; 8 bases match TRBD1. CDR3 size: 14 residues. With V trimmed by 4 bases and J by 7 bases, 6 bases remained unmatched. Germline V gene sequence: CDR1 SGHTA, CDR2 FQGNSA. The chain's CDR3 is CASSYVDRVNEQFF. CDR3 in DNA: TGTGCCAGCAGCTACGTGGACAGGGTGAATGAGCAGTTCTTC.

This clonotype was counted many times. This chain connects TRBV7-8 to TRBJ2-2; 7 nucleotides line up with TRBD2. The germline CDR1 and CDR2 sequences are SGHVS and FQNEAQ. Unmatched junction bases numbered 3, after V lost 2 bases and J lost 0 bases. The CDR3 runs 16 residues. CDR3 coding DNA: TGTGCCAGCAGCTTACCTCTAGCGGCGAACACCGGGGAGCTGTTTTTT. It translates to CASSLPLAANTGELFF.

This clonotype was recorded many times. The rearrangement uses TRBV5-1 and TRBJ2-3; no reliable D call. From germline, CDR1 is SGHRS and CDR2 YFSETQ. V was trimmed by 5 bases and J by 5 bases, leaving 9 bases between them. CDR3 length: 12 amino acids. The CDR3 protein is CASRAVRDTQYF. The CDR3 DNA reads TGCGCCAGCAGGGCAGTCAGAGATACGCAGTATTTT.

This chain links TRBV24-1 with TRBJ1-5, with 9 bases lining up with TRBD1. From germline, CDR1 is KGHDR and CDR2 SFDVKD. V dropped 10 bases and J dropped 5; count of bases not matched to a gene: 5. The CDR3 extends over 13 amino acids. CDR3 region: CATGDREYQPQHF. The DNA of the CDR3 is TGTGCCACAGGGGACAGGGAGTATCAGCCCCAGCATTTT.

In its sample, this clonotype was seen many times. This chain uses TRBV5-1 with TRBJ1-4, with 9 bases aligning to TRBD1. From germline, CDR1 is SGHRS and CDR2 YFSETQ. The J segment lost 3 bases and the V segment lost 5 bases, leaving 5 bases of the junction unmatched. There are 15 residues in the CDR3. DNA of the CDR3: TGCGCCAGCAGGCCGGGACAGGGAGCTAATGAAAAACTGTTTTTT. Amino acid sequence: CASRPGQGANEKLFF.

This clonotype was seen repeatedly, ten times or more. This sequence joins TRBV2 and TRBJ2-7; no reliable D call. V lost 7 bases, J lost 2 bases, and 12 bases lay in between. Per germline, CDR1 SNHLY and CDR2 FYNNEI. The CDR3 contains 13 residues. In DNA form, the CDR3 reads TGTGCCAGCAACCGGGCCCGCCCCTACGAGCAGTACTTC. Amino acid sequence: CASNRARPYEQYF.

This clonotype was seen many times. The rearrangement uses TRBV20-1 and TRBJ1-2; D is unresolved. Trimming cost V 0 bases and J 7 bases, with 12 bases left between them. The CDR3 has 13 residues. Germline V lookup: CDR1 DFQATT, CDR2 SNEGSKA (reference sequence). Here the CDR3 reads CSARDTGEGGYTF. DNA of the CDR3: TGCAGTGCTAGAGATACCGGGGAGGGTGGCTACACCTTC.

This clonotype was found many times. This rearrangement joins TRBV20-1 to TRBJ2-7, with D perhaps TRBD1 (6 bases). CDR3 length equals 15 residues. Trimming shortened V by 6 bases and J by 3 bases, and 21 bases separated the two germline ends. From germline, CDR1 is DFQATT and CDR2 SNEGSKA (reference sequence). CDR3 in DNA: TGCAGTGCCAAACCTACAGACAGGCCATTCTACGAGCAGTACTTC. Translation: CSAKPTDRPFYEQYF.

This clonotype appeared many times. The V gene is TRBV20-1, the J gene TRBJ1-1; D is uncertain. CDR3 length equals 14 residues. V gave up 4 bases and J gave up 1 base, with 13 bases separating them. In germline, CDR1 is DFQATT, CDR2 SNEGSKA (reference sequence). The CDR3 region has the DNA TGCAGTGCTACCAAGGGCGGCCCGAACACTGAAGCTTTCTTT. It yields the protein CSATKGGPNTEAFF.